This T cell receptor beta chain was recorded in a study of tumor-infiltrating lymphocytes in oesophageal squamous cell carcinoma. The CDR3 runs to 15 residues. In germline, CDR1 is SGHTA, CDR2 FQGTGA. Trimming stripped 5 bases from V and 0 bases from J, with 11 bases between. This clonotype is labeled medium-sized. TCRdb independently ran MiXCR on the PCR reads; one entry per CDR3 protein. The sample lists about 12,000 distinct CDR3 sequences, roughly half occurring once. This chain joins TRBV7-3 and TRBJ2-1; D call uncertain. Material for sequencing was normal esophageal tissue next to the tumor. The origin of this receptor is a male donor with esophageal squamous cell carcinoma. The CDR3 DNA follows: TGTGCCAGCAGCCCCGTCCTGAGCTCCTACAATGAGCAGTTCTTC. This codes for CASSPVLSSYNEQFF.